The 15 T cell receptor beta chains in this list originate from one sample, sequenced in a study of T cells in Graves' hyperthyroidism and ophthalmopathy. TCR beta CDR3 regions were amplified from RNA. In the first-round RT-PCR of the TCR CDR3, the HTBI primer set was used. TCRdb ran MiXCR on the multiplex PCR reads and lists one entry per CDR3 protein. Of approximately 870,000 distinct CDR3 sequences detected, more than 30% appear once; the ten largest clones hold roughly 8.3%. Source material: blood. These receptor sequences come from a man aged 18 to 29 with Graves' hyperthyroidism.

This clonotype has only a few counts. An end of the junction differs from the germline gene, which may be a read error. This chain uses TRBV7-9 with TRBJ2-7, with a tentative D call TRBD2 (6 bases). The CDR3 contains 16 residues. The germline V gene encodes CDR1 SEHNR and CDR2 FQNEAQ (reference sequence). The CDR3 spells CASSQEWAGSSYEQYF. In DNA form, the CDR3 reads TGCGCCAGCAGCCAAGAGTGGGCCGGGAGCTCCTACGAGCAGTACTTC.

Concerning this clonotype itself: At one end the junction does not follow the germline gene, possibly because of a read error. The chain joins TRBV20-1 to TRBJ2-5, with 7 bases lining up with TRBD2. CDR3 length: 13 amino acids. From germline, CDR1 is DFQATT and CDR2 SNEGSKA (reference sequence). CDR3 sequence: CSASASGRGTQYF. In nucleotides, the CDR3 is TGCAGCGCTAGTGCCTCGGGGAGGGGGACCCAGTACTTC.

This clonotype has only a few counts. This chain uses TRBV29-1 with TRBJ2-5, with D uncertain. The germline gives CDR1 SQVTM, CDR2 ANQGSEA. The V gene lost 5 bases and the J gene lost 4 bases, with 11 bases spanning the gap. The length of the CDR3 is 12 residues. The CDR3, as DNA: TGCAGCGTTCCGGGCAGTAGAGAGACCCAGTACTTC. Translation: CSVPGSRETQYF.

This clonotype was seen many times. The V and J genes are TRBV29-1 and TRBJ1-1, with D possibly matching TRBD1 (5 bases). Germline assignment: CDR1 SQVTM and CDR2 ANQGSEA. This CDR3 has 12 amino acids. V lost 3 bases and J 4 bases, leaving 9 bases between the germline ends. DNA for the CDR3: TGCAGCGTTGATATGGGGGGCACTGAAGCTTTCTTT. Translated: CSVDMGGTEAFF.

The chain uses TRBV20-1 and TRBJ2-7, with a possible D match to TRBD2 (5 bases). CDR1 DFQATT and CDR2 SNEGSKA come from the germline V gene (reference sequence). The CDR3 loop spans 14 amino acids. The V and J ends lost 4 bases and 4 bases respectively, with 17 bases between them. The CDR3 reads CSATEEDRSYEQYF. The CDR3 DNA is TGCAGTGCTACCGAGGAGGACCGGTCTTACGAGCAGTACTTC.

In its sample, this clonotype was seen a few times. V and J are TRBV9 and TRBJ2-5; TRBD2 might be the D (7 bases). The CDR3 consists of 16 residues. The germline gives CDR1 SGDLS, CDR2 YYNGEE. V lost 0 bases, J lost 0 bases, and 12 bases lay in between. The CDR3, as DNA: TGTGCCAGCAGCGTAGATGGGGGGGCCCACCAAGAGACCCAGTACTTC. Protein sequence: CASSVDGGAHQETQYF.

The CDR3 reads CASAASSETQYF. In nucleotides, the CDR3 is TGTGCCAGCGCTGCTTCTTCGGAGACCCAGTACTTC. The chain is built from TRBV6-1 and TRBJ2-5; no firm D call. The CDR3 runs 12 residues. Germline values: CDR1 MNHNS, CDR2 SASEGT. V lost 8 bases and J lost 5, with 12 bases in between.

This sequence joins TRBV4-1 and TRBJ1-4; D is unresolved. Trimming removed 6 bases at V and 5 bases at J, with 13 bases between. The CDR3 extends over 14 amino acids. Germline assignment: CDR1 MGHRA and CDR2 YSYEKL. The CDR3 DNA follows: TGCGCCAGCAGTCGTATACGGCTGAATGAAAAACTGTTTTTT. Residues: CASSRIRLNEKLFF.

This clonotype was picked up many times. This chain links TRBV20-1 with TRBJ1-6; D gene ambiguous. Looked up from germline, CDR1 is DFQATT and CDR2 is SNEGSKA (reference sequence). The CDR3 length is 12 residues. V dropped 4 bases and J dropped 6 bases, with 7 bases sitting between them. The CDR3 region has the DNA TGCAGTGCTATACAGTCTAATTCACCCCTCCACTTT. As protein: CSAIQSNSPLHF.

This sequence joins TRBV10-3 and TRBJ2-6, with 9 bases that match TRBD1. Germline CDR1 reads ENHRY; CDR2 reads SYGVKD. J was trimmed by 2 bases and V by 10 bases; bases with no gene match: 12. This CDR3 comprises 17 residues. DNA for the CDR3: TGTGCCACCCAAGCGGGACAGGGCTTGGCTGGGGCCAACGTCCTGACTTTC. Its protein product is CATQAGQGLAGANVLTF.

The V call is TRBV7-6, the J call TRBJ1-1; possible D gene TRBD1, 5 bases. Trimming cost V 5 bases and J 1 base, with 14 bases left between them. Looked up from germline, CDR1 is SGHVS and CDR2 is FNYEAQ. CDR3 length equals 15 residues. The DNA of the CDR3 is TGTGCCAGCAGCCTGCCGGGACTCACGAACACTGAAGCTTTCTTT. Translated, it gives CASSLPGLTNTEAFF.

This clonotype was seen many times. The chain uses TRBV2 and TRBJ2-2; D not resolved. The V and J ends lost 8 bases and 6 bases respectively, with 16 bases between them. The CDR3 has 14 residues. From germline, CDR1 is SNHLY and CDR2 FYNNEI. Here the CDR3 reads CASLGRVNAGELFF. In DNA form, the CDR3 reads TGTGCCAGCTTGGGCAGAGTCAACGCCGGGGAGCTGTTTTTT.

This clonotype came up many times. This chain joins TRBV10-3 and TRBJ1-1; D unclear. The CDR3 spans 13 residues. Germline CDR1 is ENHRY and CDR2 is SYGVKD. Trimming left V 5 bases short and J 1 base short, with 8 bases between. CDR3 region: CAISSRGNTEAFF. The CDR3 nucleotides are TGTGCCATCAGTTCTCGAGGGAACACTGAAGCTTTCTTT.

This clonotype came up a few times. CDR3 bases: TGTGCCAGCATGCGGGTCGGTTCCTACGAGCAGTACTTC. Its protein is CASMRVGSYEQYF. V and J are TRBV6-2 or TRBV6-3 and TRBJ2-7, with D possibly matching TRBD2 (5 bases). Trimming pared 7 bases from V and 1 base from J, leaving 11 bases between. The germline V gene has CDR1 MNHEY and CDR2 SVGEGT. The CDR3 runs to 13 residues.

The chain couples TRBV2 to TRBJ1-4; 8 bases agree with TRBD1. J lost 6 bases, V lost 1 base, and 13 bases had no gene match. CDR1 and CDR2 from the germline V gene are SNHLY and FYNNEI. CDR3 length: 18 amino acids. The chain's CDR3 is CASSEEGAGGRPDEKLFF. CDR3 nucleotides: TGTGCCAGCAGTGAAGAAGGGGCAGGGGGCCGACCAGATGAAAAACTGTTTTTT.